This T cell receptor beta chain was captured in a study of regulatory T cells in long-lasting Graves disease. This CDR3 is built from 14 residues. V was cut by 5 bases and J by 4 bases, with 14 bases left in between. CDR1 is SGHAT and CDR2 is FQNNGV in the germline V gene. Regarding time point: newly diagnosed GD, antithyroid drugs for less than 3 months. Researchers made the TCR library from RNA that was extracted from PBMCs. Patients all came to the study from an endocrinology department in Xi'an, China. This clonotype was recorded at least ten times. Construction of TCR beta libraries relied on iRepertoire HTBI primers and on Arm-PCR targeting CDR3 regions. MiXCR, applied by TCRdb to the multiplex PCR reads, yields one record per CDR3 protein. Of 440,000 or so distinct CDR3 sequences in the sample, 16% were seen once. A further study also used this sample, focusing on T cells in Graves' hyperthyroidism and ophthalmopathy.

J is TRBJ2-5 and V is TRBV11-2, with D perhaps assigned TRBD1 or TRBD2 (6 bases each). Specimen: peripheral blood mononuclear cells (PBMCs), collected at new diagnosis, from a patient treated with antithyroid drugs. The TCR comes from a woman under 40 with Graves disease. The CDR3 nucleotides are TGTGCCAGCAGCCTAGGGGGGAGGCTAGAGACCCAGTACTTC. This gives the protein CASSLGGRLETQYF.